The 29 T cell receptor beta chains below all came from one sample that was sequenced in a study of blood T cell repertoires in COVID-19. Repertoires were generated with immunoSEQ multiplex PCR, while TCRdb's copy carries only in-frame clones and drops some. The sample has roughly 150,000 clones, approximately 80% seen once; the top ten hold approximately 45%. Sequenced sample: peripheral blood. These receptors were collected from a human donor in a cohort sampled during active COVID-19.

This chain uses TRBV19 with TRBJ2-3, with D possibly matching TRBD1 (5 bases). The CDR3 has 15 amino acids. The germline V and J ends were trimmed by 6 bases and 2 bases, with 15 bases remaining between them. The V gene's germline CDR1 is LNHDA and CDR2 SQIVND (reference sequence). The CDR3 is CASSRALGNTDTQYF. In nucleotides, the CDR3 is TGTGCCAGTAGCAGGGCTTTAGGCAACACAGATACGCAGTATTTT.

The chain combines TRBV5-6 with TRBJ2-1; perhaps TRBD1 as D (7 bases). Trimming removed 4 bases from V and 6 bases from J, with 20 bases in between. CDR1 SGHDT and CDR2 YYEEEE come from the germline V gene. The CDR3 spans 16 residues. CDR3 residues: CASSGTRDSWRNEQFF. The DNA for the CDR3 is TGTGCCAGCAGCGGAACGCGGGACAGTTGGCGCAATGAGCAGTTCTTC.

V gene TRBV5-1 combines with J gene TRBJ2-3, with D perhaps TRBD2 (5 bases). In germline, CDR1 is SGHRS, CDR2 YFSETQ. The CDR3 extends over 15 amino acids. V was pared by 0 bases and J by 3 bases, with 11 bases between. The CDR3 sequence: CASSLASPHTDTQYF. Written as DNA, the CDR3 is TGCGCCAGCAGCTTGGCTAGCCCTCATACAGATACGCAGTATTTT.

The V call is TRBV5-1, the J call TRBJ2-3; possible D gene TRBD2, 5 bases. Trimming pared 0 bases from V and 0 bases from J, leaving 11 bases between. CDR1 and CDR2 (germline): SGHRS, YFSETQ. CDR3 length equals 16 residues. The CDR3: CASSLVGDPSTDTQYF. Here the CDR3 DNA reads TGCGCCAGCAGCTTGGTGGGAGATCCTAGCACAGATACGCAGTATTTT.

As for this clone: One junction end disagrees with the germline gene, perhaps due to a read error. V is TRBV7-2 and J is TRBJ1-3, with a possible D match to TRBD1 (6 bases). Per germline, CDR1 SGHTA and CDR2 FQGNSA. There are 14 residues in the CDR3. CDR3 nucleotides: TGTGCCAGCGGCTTCGGGACAACTGGAAACACCATATATTTT. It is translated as CASGFGTTGNTIYF.

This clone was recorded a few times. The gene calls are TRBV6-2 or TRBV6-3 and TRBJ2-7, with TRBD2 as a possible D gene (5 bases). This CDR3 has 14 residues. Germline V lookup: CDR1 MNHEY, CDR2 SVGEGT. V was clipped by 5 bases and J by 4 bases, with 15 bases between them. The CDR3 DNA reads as TGTGCCAGCAGTCCCACTAGAATCATTTACGAGCAGTACGTC. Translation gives CASSPTRIIYEQYV.

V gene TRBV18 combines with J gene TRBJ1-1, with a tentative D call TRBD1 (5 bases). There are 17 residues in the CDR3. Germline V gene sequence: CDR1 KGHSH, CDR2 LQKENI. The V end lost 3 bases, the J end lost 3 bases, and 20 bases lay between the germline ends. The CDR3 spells CASSPQSAGKRYTEAFF. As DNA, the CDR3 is TGTGCCAGCTCACCTCAGTCGGCAGGGAAGAGGTACACTGAAGCTTTCTTT. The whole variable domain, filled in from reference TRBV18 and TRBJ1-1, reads NAGVMQNPRHLVRRRGQEARLRCSPMKGHSHVYWYRQLPEEGLKFMVYLQKENIIDESGMPKERFSAEFPKEGPSILRIQQVVRGDSAAYFCASSPQSAGKRYTEAFFGQGTRLTVV.

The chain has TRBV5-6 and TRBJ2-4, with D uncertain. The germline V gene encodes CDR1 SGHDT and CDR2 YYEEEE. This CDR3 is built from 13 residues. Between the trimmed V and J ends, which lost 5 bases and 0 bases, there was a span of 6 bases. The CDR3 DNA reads TGTGCCAGCAGAGAGGTAGCCAAAAACATTCAGTACTTC. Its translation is CASREVAKNIQYF.

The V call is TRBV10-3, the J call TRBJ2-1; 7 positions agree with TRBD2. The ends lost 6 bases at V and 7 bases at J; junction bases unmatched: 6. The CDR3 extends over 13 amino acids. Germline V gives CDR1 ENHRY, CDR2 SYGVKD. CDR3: CAIRERTSNEQFF. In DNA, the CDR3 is TGTGCCATCAGGGAAAGGACTAGTAATGAGCAGTTCTTC.

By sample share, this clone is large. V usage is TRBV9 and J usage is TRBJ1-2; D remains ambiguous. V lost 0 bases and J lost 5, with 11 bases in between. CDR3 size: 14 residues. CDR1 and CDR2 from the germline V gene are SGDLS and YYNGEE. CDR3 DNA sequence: TGTGCCAGCAGCGTAGGGGCAGGAGGATATGGCTACACCTTC. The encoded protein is CASSVGAGGYGYTF.

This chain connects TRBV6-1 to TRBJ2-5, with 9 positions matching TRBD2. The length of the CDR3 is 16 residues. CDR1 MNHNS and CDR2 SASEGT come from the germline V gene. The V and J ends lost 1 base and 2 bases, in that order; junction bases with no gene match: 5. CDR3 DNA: TGTGCCAGCAGTGAAGTGGGACTAGCAAGTCAAGAGACCCAGTACTTC. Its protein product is CASSEVGLASQETQYF.

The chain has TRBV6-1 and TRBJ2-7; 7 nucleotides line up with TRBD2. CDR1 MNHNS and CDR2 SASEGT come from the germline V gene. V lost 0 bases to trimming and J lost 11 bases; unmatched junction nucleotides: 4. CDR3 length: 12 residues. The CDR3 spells CASSEALGGEYF. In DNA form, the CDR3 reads TGTGCCAGCAGTGAAGCGCTTGGGGGGGAGTACTTC.

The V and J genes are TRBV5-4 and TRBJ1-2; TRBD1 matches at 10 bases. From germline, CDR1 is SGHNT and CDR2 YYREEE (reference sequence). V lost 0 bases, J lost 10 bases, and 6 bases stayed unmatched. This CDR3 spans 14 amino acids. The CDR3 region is CASSLAGQGSNYTF. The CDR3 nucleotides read TGTGCCAGCAGCTTGGCGGGACAGGGGTCAAACTACACCTTC. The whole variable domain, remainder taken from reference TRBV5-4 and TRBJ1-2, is ETGVTQSPTHLIKTRGQQVTLRCSSQSGHNTVSWYQQALGQGPQFIFQYYREEENGRGNFPPRFSGLQFPNYSSELNVNALELDDSALYLCASSLAGQGSNYTFGSGTRLTVV.

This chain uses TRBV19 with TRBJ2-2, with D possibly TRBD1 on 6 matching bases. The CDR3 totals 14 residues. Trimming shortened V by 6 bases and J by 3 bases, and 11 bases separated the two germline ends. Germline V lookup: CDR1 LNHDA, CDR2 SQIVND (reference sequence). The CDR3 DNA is TGTGCCAGTAGCCCAACAGGGTACACCGGGGAGCTGTTTTTT. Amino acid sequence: CASSPTGYTGELFF.

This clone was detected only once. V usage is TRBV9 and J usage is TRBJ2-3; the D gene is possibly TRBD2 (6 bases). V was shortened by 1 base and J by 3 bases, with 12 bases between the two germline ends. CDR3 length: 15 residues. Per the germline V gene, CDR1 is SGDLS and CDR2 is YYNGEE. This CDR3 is CASSVRAEGTDTQYF. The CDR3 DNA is TGTGCCAGCAGCGTAAGGGCGGAGGGGACAGATACGCAGTATTTT.

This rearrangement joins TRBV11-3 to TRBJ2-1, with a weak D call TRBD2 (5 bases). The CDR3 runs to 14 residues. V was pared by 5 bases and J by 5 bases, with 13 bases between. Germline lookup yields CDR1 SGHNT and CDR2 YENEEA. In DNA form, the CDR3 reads TGTGCCAGCAGCCCCCTGAGGGCGAACAATGAGCAGTTCTTC. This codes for CASSPLRANNEQFF.

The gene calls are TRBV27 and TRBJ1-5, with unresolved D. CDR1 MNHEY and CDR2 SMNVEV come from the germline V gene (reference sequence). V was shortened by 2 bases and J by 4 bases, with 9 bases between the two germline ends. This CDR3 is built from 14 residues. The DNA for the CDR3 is TGTGCCAGCAGTTTAGGTGGGCCTAATCAGCCCCAGCATTTT. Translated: CASSLGGPNQPQHF.

The DNA for the CDR3 is TGTGCCAGCAGCCTTTCTAGCACAGATACGCAGTATTTT. This gives the protein CASSLSSTDTQYF. V is TRBV3-1 (or the pseudogene TRBV3-2) and J is TRBJ2-3, with D unresolved. The CDR3 has 13 amino acids. Trimming removed 4 bases from V and 0 bases from J, with 5 bases in between. Germline CDR1 reads LGHDT; CDR2 reads YNNKEL (reference sequence).

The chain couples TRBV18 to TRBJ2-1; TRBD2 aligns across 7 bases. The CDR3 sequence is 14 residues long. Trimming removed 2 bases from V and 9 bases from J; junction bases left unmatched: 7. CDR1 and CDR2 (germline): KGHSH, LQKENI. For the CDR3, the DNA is TGTGCCAGCTCACCAGGGAGGGGACCGGGTGAGCAGTTCTTC. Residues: CASSPGRGPGEQFF. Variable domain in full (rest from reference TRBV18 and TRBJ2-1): NAGVMQNPRHLVRRRGQEARLRCSPMKGHSHVYWYRQLPEEGLKFMVYLQKENIIDESGMPKERFSAEFPKEGPSILRIQQVVRGDSAAYFCASSPGRGPGEQFFGPGTRLTVL.

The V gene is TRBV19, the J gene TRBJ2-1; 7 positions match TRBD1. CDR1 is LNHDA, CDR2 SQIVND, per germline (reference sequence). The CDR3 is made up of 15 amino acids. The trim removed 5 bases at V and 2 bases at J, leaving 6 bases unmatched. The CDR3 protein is CASSEDRDTYNEQFF. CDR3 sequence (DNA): TGTGCCAGTAGTGAAGACAGGGATACCTACAATGAGCAGTTCTTC. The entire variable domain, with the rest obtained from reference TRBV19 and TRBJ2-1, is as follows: DGGITQSPKYLFRKEGQNVTLSCEQNLNHDAMYWYRQDPGQGLRLIYYSQIVNDFQKGDIAEGYSVSREKKESFPLTVTSAQKNPTAFYLCASSEDRDTYNEQFFGPGTRLTVL.

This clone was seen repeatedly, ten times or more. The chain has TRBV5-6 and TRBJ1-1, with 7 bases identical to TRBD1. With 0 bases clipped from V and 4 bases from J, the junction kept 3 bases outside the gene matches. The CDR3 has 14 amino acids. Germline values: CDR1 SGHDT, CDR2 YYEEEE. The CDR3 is CASSLGQGGTEAFF. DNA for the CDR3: TGTGCCAGCAGCTTGGGACAGGGAGGCACTGAAGCTTTCTTT.

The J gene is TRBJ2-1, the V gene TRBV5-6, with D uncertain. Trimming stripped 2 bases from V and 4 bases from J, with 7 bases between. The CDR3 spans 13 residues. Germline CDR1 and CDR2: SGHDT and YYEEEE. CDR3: CASSLGDYNEQFF. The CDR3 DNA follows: TGTGCCAGCAGCTTAGGAGATTACAATGAGCAGTTCTTC.

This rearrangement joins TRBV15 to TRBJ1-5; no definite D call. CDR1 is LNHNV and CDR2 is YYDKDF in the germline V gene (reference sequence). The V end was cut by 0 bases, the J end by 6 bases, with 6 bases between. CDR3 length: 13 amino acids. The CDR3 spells CATSRDLSQPQHF. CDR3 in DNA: TGTGCCACCAGCAGAGATTTGAGTCAGCCCCAGCATTTT.

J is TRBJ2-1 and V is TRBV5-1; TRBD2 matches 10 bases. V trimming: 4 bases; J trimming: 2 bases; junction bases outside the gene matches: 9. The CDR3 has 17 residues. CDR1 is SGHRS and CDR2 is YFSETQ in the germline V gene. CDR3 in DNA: TGCGCCAGCAGCCCTGGAGCGGGGGGGTATCCCTACAATGAGCAGTTCTTC. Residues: CASSPGAGGYPYNEQFF.

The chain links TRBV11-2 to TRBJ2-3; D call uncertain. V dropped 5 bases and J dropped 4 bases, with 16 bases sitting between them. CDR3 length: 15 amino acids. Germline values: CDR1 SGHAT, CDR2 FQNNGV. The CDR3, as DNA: TGTGCCAGCAGCCTTGACCCCTGGCGGCCAGATACGCAGTATTTT. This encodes CASSLDPWRPDTQYF.

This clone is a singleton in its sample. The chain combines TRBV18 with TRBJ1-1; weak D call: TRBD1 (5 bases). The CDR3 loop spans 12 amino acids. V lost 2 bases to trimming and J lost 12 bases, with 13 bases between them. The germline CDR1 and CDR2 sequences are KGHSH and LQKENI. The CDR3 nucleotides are TGTGCCAGCTCACCAAGGGAGGGGCATACTTTCTTT. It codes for CASSPREGHTFF.

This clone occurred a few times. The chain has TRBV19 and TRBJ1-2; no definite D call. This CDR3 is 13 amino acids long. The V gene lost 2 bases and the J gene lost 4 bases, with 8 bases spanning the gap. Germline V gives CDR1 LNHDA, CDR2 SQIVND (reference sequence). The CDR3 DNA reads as TGTGCCAGTAGTATATCAGGCAGCTATGGCTACACCTTC. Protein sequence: CASSISGSYGYTF.

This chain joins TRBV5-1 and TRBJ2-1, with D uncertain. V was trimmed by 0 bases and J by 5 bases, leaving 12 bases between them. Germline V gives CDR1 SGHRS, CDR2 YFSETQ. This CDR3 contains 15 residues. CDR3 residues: CASSLAGLNNNEQFF. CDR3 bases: TGCGCCAGCAGCTTGGCTGGGCTCAACAACAATGAGCAGTTCTTC.

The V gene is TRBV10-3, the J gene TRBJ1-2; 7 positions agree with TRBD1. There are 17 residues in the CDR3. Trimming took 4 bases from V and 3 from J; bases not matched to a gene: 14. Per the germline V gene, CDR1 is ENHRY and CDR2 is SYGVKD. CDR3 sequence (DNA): TGTGCCATCAGTGGAGGAAGTTACGGAGGGGGCGACTATGGCTACACCTTC. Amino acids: CAISGGSYGGGDYGYTF.